Listed below are T cell receptor beta chains from one sample, sequenced in a study of technical replicates of blood from a few donors. Here immunoSEQ multiplex PCR was the method, and the copy in TCRdb shows in-frame clones only, minus some. This table holds about 76,000 clones, 94% found once. Sequences were obtained from T cells isolated from PBMCs. The receptors come from a human donor in good health. The CDR3 runs from the conserved cysteine through the conserved F or W. Fields, in order: V gene, clone size, J gene, D gene, CDR3 DNA, CDR3 protein. The D gene is left open where the match is weak. The size of a clone is reported for some rows only, either as once, few or many, or as a class for expanded clones.

v_gene: TRBV9
abundance: once
j_gene: TRBJ1-4
d_gene: -
CDR3nt: TGTGCCAGCAGCGTAGGAGGGTCTACTAATGAAAAACTGTTTTTT
CDR3aa: CASSVGGSTNEKLFF

v_gene: TRBV2
abundance: -
j_gene: TRBJ1-1
d_gene: -
CDR3nt: TGTGCCATAGAAGTTTGGGGGGGGAACACTGAAGCTTTCTTT
CDR3aa: CAIEVWGGNTEAFF

v_gene: TRBV6-1
abundance: -
j_gene: TRBJ1-2
d_gene: TRBD1
CDR3nt: TGTGCCAGCAGTGACTTCCAGGGGGAGGACTATGGCTACACCTTC
CDR3aa: CASSDFQGEDYGYTF

v_gene: TRBV9
abundance: -
j_gene: TRBJ2-7
d_gene: -
CDR3nt: TGTGCCAGCAGCGATAACGGACAGTTTCACGACGAGCAGTACTTC
CDR3aa: CASSDNGQFHDEQYF

v_gene: TRBV9
abundance: -
j_gene: TRBJ2-1
d_gene: TRBD1
CDR3nt: TGTGCCAGCAGCCCCCGACAGGGGGTTTACAATGAGCAGTTCTTC
CDR3aa: CASSPRQGVYNEQFF

v_gene: TRBV7-8
abundance: -
j_gene: TRBJ1-1
d_gene: TRBD1
CDR3nt: TGTGCCAGAAACCGGAGGGACAGGGGGCGCGGTGAAGCTTTCTTT
CDR3aa: CARNRRDRGRGEAFF

v_gene: TRBV11-2
abundance: -
j_gene: TRBJ2-7
d_gene: -
CDR3nt: TGTGCCAGCAGCTTAGCCGGTCCCACCTACGAGCAGTACTTC
CDR3aa: CASSLAGPTYEQYF

v_gene: TRBV19
abundance: -
j_gene: TRBJ2-2
d_gene: TRBD2
CDR3nt: TGTGCCAGTTGTAATGTAGCGGGAGGGTATATCGGGGAGCTGTTTTTT
CDR3aa: CASCNVAGGYIGELFF

v_gene: TRBV6-6
abundance: -
j_gene: TRBJ2-7
d_gene: TRBD2
CDR3nt: TGTGCCAGCAGCCGTATTCCCGGGGGGGGAGAGGGTGAGCAGTACTTC
CDR3aa: CASSRIPGGGEGEQYF

v_gene: TRBV29-1
abundance: -
j_gene: TRBJ2-3
d_gene: TRBD1
CDR3nt: TGCAGCGTTGGTTTCGGTCAACCGGGACAGGGAGCAGATACGCAGTATTTT
CDR3aa: CSVGFGQPGQGADTQYF

v_gene: TRBV19
abundance: -
j_gene: TRBJ1-1
d_gene: -
CDR3nt: TGTGCCACCCTCTCGAGTAGGAACACTGAAGCTTTCTTT
CDR3aa: CATLSSRNTEAFF

v_gene: TRBV28
abundance: once
j_gene: TRBJ2-1
d_gene: -
CDR3nt: TGTGCCAGCAGCAAACCCGGGGTCTTAGACAATGAGCAGTTCTTC
CDR3aa: CASSKPGVLDNEQFF

v_gene: TRBV30
abundance: -
j_gene: TRBJ1-1
d_gene: -
CDR3nt: TGTGCCTGGAGTGGATTGTGGGCGCGAAGTGAAGCTTTCTTT
CDR3aa: CAWSGLWARSEAFF

v_gene: TRBV7-6
abundance: -
j_gene: TRBJ2-7
d_gene: TRBD1
CDR3nt: TGTGCCAGCAGTTTGAGGACAGGGGCCTACGAGCAGTACTTC
CDR3aa: CASSLRTGAYEQYF

v_gene: TRBV2
abundance: once
j_gene: TRBJ2-3
d_gene: -
CDR3nt: TGTGCCAGCAAGTGGCCTGAGGGTACAGATACGCAGTATTTT
CDR3aa: CASKWPEGTDTQYF

v_gene: TRBV10-2
abundance: -
j_gene: TRBJ2-1
d_gene: -
CDR3nt: TGCGCCAGCAGCGCCGGGACTGGGTTCTACAATGAGCAGTTCTTC
CDR3aa: CASSAGTGFYNEQFF

v_gene: TRBV20-1
abundance: -
j_gene: TRBJ2-3
d_gene: TRBD2
CDR3nt: TGCAGTGGTCGGGGGGTAGATACGCAGTATTTT
CDR3aa: CSGRGVDTQYF

v_gene: TRBV6-5
abundance: -
j_gene: TRBJ2-7
d_gene: TRBD1
CDR3nt: TGTGCCAGCAGTTACTCGAGGGCAGGGACAGGGGAGCAGTACTTC
CDR3aa: CASSYSRAGTGEQYF